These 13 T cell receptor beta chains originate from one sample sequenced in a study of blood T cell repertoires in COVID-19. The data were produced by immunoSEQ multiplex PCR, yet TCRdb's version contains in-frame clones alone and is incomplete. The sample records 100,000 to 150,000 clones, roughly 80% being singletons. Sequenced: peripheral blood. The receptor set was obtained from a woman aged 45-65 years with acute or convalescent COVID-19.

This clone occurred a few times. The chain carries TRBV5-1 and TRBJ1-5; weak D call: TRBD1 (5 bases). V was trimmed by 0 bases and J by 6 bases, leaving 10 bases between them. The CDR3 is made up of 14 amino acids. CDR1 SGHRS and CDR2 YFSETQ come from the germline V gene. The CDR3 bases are TGCGCCAGCAGCTTGGGGGGGGTCGGTCAGCCCCAGCATTTT. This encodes CASSLGGVGQPQHF.

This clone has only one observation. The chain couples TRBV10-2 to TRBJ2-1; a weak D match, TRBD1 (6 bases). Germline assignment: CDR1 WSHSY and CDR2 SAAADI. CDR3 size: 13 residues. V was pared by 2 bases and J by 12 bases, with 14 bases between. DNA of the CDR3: TGCGCCAGCAGTGAGGGGGGCGGAGTAAGGCAGTTCTTC. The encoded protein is CASSEGGGVRQFF.

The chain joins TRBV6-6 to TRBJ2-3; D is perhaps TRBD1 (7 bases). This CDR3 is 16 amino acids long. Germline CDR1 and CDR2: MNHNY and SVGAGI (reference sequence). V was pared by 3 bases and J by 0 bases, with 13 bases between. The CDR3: CASSYFQGGSTDTQYF. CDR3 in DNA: TGTGCCAGCAGTTATTTCCAGGGGGGAAGCACAGATACGCAGTATTTT.

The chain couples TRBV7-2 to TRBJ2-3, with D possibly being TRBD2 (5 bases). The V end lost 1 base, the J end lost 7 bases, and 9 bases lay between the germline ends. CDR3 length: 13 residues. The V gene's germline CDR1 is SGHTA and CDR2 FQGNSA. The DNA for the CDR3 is TGTGCCAGCAGCTTAGTGGGAGTGAATACGCAGTATTTT. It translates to CASSLVGVNTQYF.

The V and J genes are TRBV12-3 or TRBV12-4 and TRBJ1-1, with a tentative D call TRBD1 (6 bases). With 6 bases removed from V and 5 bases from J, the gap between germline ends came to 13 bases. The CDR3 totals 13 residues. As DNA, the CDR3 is TGTGCCAGCAGCGGACAGTTAAGAACTGAAGCTTTCTTT. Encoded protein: CASSGQLRTEAFF.

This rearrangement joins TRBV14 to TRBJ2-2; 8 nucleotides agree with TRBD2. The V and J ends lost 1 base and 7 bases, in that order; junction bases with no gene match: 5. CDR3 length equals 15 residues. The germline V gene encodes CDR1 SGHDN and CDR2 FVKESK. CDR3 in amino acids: CASSQVRTSIGELFF. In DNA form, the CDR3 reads TGTGCCAGCAGCCAAGTCAGGACTAGCATCGGGGAGCTGTTTTTT.

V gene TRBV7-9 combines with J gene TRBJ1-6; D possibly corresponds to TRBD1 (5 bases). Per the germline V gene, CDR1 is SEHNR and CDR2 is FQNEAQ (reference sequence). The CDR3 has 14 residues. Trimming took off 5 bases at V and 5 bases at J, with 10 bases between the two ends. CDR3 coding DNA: TGTGCCAGCAGCATCCGGGGGGATAATTCACCCCTCCACTTT. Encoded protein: CASSIRGDNSPLHF.

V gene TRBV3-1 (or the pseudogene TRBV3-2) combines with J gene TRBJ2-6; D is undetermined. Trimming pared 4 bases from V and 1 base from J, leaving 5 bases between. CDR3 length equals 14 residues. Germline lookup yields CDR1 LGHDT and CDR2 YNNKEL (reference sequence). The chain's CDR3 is CASSPLSGANVLTF. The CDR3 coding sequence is TGTGCCAGCAGCCCCCTTTCTGGGGCCAACGTCCTGACTTTC.

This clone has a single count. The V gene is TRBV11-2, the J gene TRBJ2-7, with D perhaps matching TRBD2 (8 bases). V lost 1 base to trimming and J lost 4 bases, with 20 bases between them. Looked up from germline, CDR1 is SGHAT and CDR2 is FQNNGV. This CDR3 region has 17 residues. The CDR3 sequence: CASSLGTTTGTRYEQYF. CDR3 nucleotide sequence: TGTGCCAGCAGCTTAGGTACAACGACAGGGACTAGATACGAGCAGTACTTC.

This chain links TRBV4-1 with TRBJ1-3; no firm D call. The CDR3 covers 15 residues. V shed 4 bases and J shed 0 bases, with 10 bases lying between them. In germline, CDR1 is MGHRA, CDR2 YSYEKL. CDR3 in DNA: TGCGCCAGCAGCCTCTTGGGCCTCTCTGGAAACACCATATATTTT. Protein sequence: CASSLLGLSGNTIYF.

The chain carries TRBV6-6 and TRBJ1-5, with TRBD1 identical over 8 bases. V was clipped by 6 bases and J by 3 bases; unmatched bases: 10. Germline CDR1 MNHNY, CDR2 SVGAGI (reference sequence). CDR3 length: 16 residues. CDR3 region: CASRYTADRVNQPQHF. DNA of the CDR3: TGTGCCAGCAGGTACACCGCGGACAGGGTCAATCAGCCCCAGCATTTT.

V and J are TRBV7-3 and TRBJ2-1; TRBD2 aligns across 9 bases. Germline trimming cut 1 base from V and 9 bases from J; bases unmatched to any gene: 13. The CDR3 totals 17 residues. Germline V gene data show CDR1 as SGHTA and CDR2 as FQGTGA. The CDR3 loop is CASSLSGGVAGVREQFF. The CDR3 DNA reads TGTGCCAGCAGCTTAAGTGGAGGAGTAGCGGGGGTTCGTGAGCAGTTCTTC.

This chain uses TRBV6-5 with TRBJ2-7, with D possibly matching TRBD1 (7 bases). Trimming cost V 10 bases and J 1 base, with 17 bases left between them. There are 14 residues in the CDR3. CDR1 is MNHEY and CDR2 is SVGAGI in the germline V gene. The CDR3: CATFNPGGSYEQYF. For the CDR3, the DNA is TGTGCCACCTTCAACCCAGGGGGGTCCTACGAGCAGTACTTC.